The clone carrying this TCR beta chain appeared a few times. Its antigen is not known. The sample comes from a study of post-analysis software for immune sequencing data. Findings and caveats of the study: Roughly five TRBV segments were significantly more frequent in patients than in controls. TRBV5-6, TRBV5-1 and TRBV20-1 were among these segments.

V shed 7 bases, J shed 4 bases, and the junction held 13 bases outside the gene matches. This CDR3 has 16 residues. Prepared libraries of TCR beta cDNA carried unique molecular identifiers. Via MiXCR, TCRdb re-called the PCR reads, giving one row per CDR3 protein. Here the sample spans about 540,000 distinct CDR3 sequences, 30% to 40% being singletons. The source of this sequence is a girl aged 2-17 years with multiple sclerosis. The sample consisted of blood. The chain uses TRBV12-3 or TRBV12-4 and TRBJ2-1; 7 bases match TRBD2. As DNA, the CDR3 is TGTGCCAGCACCCAACCCTCGGGGGGATCGTACAATGAGCAGTTCTTC. It yields the protein CASTQPSGGSYNEQFF.